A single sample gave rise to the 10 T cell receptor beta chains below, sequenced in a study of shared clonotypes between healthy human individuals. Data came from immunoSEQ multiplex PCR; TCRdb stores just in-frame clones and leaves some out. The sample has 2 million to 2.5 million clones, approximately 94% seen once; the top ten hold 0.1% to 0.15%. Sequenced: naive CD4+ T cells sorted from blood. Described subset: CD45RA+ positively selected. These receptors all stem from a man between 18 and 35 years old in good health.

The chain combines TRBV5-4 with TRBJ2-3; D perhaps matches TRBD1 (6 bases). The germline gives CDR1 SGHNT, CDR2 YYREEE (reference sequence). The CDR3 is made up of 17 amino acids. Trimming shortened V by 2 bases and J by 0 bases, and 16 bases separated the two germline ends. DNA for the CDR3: TGTGCCAGCAGCTTTGGAGGAAGGGGGATTAGCACAGATACGCAGTATTTT. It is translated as CASSFGGRGISTDTQYF.

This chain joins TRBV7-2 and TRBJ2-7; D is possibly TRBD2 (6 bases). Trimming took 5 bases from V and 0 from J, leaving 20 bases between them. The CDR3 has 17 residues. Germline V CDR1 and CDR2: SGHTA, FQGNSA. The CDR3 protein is CASSLNALATSSYEQYF. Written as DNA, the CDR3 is TGTGCCAGCAGCCTCAACGCCCTAGCGACGAGCTCCTACGAGCAGTACTTC.

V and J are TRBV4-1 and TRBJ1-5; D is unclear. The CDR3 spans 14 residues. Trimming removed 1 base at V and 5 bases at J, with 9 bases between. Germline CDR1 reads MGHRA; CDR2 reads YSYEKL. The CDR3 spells CASSQGTPDQPQHF. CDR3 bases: TGCGCCAGCAGCCAAGGGACTCCGGATCAGCCCCAGCATTTT.

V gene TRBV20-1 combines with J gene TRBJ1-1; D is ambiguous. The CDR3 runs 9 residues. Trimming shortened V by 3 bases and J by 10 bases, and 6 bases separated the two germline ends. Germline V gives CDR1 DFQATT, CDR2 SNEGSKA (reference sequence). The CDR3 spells CSASPRAFF. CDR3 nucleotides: TGCAGTGCTAGCCCCCGAGCTTTCTTT.

CDR3 region: CASSQVSGRVLAKNIQYF. The CDR3 region has the DNA TGCGCCAGCAGCCAAGTTAGCGGGAGGGTTCTAGCCAAAAACATTCAGTACTTC. The chain uses TRBV4-3 and TRBJ2-4; 11 bases are a match to TRBD2. Germline V gene data show CDR1 as LGHNA and CDR2 as YSLEER. The CDR3 is 18 amino acids. The ends lost 1 base at V and 0 bases at J; junction bases unmatched: 5.

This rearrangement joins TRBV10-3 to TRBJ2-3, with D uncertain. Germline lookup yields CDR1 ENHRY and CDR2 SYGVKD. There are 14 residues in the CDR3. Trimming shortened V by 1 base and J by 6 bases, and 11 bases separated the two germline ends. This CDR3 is CAISELTGMDTQYF. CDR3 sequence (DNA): TGTGCCATCAGTGAGTTAACCGGCATGGATACGCAGTATTTT.

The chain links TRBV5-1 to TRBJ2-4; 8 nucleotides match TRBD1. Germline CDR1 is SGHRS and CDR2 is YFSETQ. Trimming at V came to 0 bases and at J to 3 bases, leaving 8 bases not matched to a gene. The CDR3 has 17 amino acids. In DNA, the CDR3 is TGCGCCAGCAGCTTGGGGACAGGGCTCGAAGGCAAAAACATTCAGTACTTC. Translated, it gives CASSLGTGLEGKNIQYF.

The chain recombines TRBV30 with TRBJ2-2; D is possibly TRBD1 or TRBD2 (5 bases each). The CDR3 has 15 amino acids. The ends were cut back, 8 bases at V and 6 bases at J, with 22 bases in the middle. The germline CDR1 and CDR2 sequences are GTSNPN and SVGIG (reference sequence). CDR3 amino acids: CAGSQGVALPGELFF. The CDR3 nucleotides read TGTGCCGGGTCGCAGGGAGTCGCACTACCCGGGGAGCTGTTTTTT.

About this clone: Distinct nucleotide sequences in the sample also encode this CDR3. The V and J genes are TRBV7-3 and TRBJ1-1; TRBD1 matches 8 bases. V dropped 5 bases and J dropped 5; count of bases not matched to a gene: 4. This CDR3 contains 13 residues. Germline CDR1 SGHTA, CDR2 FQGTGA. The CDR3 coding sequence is TGTGCCAGCAGCCTGACAGGGGTAACTGAAGCTTTCTTT. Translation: CASSLTGVTEAFF.

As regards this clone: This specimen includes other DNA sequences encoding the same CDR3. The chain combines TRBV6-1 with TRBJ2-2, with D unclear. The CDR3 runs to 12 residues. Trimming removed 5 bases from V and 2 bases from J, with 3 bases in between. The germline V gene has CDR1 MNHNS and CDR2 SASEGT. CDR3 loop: CASSSNTGELFF. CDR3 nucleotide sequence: TGTGCCAGCAGTTCAAACACCGGGGAGCTGTTTTTT.